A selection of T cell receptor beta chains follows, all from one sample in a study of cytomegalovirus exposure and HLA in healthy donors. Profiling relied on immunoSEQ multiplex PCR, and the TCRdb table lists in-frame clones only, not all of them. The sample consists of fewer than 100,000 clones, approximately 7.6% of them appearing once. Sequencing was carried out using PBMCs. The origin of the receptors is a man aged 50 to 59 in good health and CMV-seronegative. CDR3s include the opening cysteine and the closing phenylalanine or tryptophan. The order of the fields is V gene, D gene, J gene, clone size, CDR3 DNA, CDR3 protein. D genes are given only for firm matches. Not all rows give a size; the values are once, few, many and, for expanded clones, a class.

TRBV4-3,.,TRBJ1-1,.,TGCGCCAGCAGCCAGGAACAGAATTTCAGGGAAGCTTTCTTT,CASSQEQNFREAFF
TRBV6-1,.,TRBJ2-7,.,TGTGCCAGCAGTGAAGCAGGGACAAGGGTATCTTACGAGCAGTACTTC,CASSEAGTRVSYEQYF
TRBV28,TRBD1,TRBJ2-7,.,TGTGCCAGCAGTCCGACAGGGAAGTACGAGCAGTACTTC,CASSPTGKYEQYF
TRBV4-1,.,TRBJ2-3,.,TGCGCCAGCAAATCGGGCGGCGGGGAGGACACAGATACGCAGTATTTT,CASKSGGGEDTDTQYF
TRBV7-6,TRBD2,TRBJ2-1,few,TGTGCCAGCAGCTTAGAGGGGAAGACTAGCGGGGGTGGGAATGAGCAGTTCTTC,CASSLEGKTSGGGNEQFF
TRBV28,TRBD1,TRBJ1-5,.,TGTGCCAGCAGTTTTCTCCACGGACAGGGTAACACTCAGCCCCAGCATTTT,CASSFLHGQGNTQPQHF
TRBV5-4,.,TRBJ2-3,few,TGTGCCAGCAGTCGTGGCGGTCCCCTTTCAGATACGCAGTATTTT,CASSRGGPLSDTQYF
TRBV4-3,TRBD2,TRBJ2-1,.,TGCGCCAGCAGCCAAGATCTGGGACTAGCGGAATCCATAAGGAGCTCCTACAATGAGCAGTTCTTC,CASSQDLGLAESIRSSYNEQFF
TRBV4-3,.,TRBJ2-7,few,TGCGCCAGCAGCCAAGAGGGCGGGGACGAGCAGTACTTC,CASSQEGGDEQYF
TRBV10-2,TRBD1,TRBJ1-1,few,TGCGCCAGCAGTGAACAGGGGGCGACTGAAGCTTTCTTT,CASSEQGATEAFF
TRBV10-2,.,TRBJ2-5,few,TGCGCCAGCATAGCCCGAGAGACCCAGTACTTC,CASIARETQYF
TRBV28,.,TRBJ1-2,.,TGTGCCAGCAGTCGTACAGGGATAGGATATGGCTACACCTTC,CASSRTGIGYGYTF
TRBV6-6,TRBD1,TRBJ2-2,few,TGTGCCGTATCGTCGACAGGGGGGACCGGGGAGCTGTTTTTT,CAVSSTGGTGELFF
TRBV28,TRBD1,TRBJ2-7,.,TGTGCCAGCACTCAAGGGGGACAGGGACCCTACGAGCAGTACTTC,CASTQGGQGPYEQYF
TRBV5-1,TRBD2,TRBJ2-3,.,TGCGCCAGCAGCTTGGATCCTAGCGGGAACACAGATACGCAGTATTTT,CASSLDPSGNTDTQYF
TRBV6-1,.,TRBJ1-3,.,TGTGCCAGCAGTGAAGCTGTCCTGGGGGCTGTTGGCACCATATATTTT,CASSEAVLGAVGTIYF
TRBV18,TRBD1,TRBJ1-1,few,TGTGCCAGCTCACCACCGGGACAGGTAAACGCAGCTTTCTTT,CASSPPGQVNAAFF
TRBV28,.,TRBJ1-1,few,TGTGCCAGCACCAATTGGGGCCAGGGGAGGAACACTGAAGCTTTCTTT,CASTNWGQGRNTEAFF
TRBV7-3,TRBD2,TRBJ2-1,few,TGTGCCAGCAGCTTGGGACTACACCAGGATGAGCAGTTCTTC,CASSLGLHQDEQFF
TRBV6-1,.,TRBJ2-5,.,TGTGCCAGCACCCAAGACAGGTACGGAGCAGAGACCCAGTACTTC,CASTQDRYGAETQYF
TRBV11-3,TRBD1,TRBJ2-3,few,TGTGCCAGCAGCTTAGATCCAGACAGGGGGAAGCATTCTGGCACAGATACGCAGTATTTT,CASSLDPDRGKHSGTDTQYF
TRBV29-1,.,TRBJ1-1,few,TGCAGCGTCAAGAGACAGGAGAACACTGAAGCTTTCTTT,CSVKRQENTEAFF
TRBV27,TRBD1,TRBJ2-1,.,TGTGCCAGCAGTTTACCAGGGGGTAGGCAGTTCTTC,CASSLPGGRQFF
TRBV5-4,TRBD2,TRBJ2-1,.,TGTGCCAGCAGCTCTAGCGGGAGGACGGGTGAGCAGTTCTTC,CASSSSGRTGEQFF
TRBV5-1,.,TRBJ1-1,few,TGCGCCAGCAGTTCAGGGGCGGTTGTGAGCACTGAAGCTTTCTTT,CASSSGAVVSTEAFF
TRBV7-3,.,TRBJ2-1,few,TGTGCCAGCAGCGTACAGGGAAGCTCCTACAATGAGCAGTTCTTC,CASSVQGSSYNEQFF
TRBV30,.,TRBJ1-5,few,TGTGCCTGGAGTGAGGGGCGCAATCAGCCCCAGCATTTT,CAWSEGRNQPQHF
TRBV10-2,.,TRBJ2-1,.,TGCGCCAGCAGTGATCCGGGCAGGGGGGTTAGTAATGAGCAGTTCTTC,CASSDPGRGVSNEQFF
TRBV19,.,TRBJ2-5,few,TGTGCCAGTAGTCCCACGGGACTAGAGACCCAGTACTTC,CASSPTGLETQYF
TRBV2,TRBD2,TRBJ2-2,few,TGTGCCAGCGAACGGGAGGGAGTCACCGGGGAGCTGTTTTTT,CASEREGVTGELFF
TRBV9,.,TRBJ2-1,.,TGTGCCAGCAGCGACTCTCACTCCTACAATGAGCAGTTCTTC,CASSDSHSYNEQFF
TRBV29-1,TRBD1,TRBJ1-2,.,TGCAGCGCCATCCCGACAGGGCTTTCCAACTATGGCTACACCTTC,CSAIPTGLSNYGYTF
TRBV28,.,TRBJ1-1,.,TGTGCCAGCAGCTATAGTCAGGGAAGGGGGACTGAAGCTTTCTTT,CASSYSQGRGTEAFF
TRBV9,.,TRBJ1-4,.,TGTGCCAGCAGCGTAGGACCGCGGGCGACTAATGAAAAACTGTTTTTT,CASSVGPRATNEKLFF
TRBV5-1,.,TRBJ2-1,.,TGCGCCAGCAGCTTAGTGGCAGGGAATGAGCAGTTCTTC,CASSLVAGNEQFF
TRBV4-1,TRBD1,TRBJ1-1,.,TGCGCCAGCAGCCAGGTGGACAGGTACACTGAAGCTTTCTTT,CASSQVDRYTEAFF
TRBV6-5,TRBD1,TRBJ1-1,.,TGTGCCAGCAGTTACGCGTCCAGGGGGCGGACTGAAGCTTTCTTT,CASSYASRGRTEAFF
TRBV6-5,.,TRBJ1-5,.,TGTGCCAGCTCCCTATTTGCGGCGGCAAATCAGCCCCAGCATTTT,CASSLFAAANQPQHF
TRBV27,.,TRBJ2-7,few,TGTGCCAGCAGTTTATCTACAAACCGGGACTCCTGGTCAAAAGAGTACTTC,CASSLSTNRDSWSKEYF
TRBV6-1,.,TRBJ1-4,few,TGTGCCAGCAGTGAAAGACAGATTAATGAAAAACTGTTTTTT,CASSERQINEKLFF
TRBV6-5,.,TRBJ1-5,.,TGTGCCAGCAGTTACTCCGGTGGCAATCAGCCCCAGCATTTT,CASSYSGGNQPQHF
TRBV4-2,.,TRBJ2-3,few,TGTGCCAGCAGCCAAGGCGGGATTATCCCCGATACGCAGTATTTT,CASSQGGIIPDTQYF
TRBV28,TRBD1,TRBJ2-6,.,TGTGCCAGCAGTTCACCCGGGACAGGACTCTCTGGGGCCAACGTCCTGACTTTC,CASSSPGTGLSGANVLTF
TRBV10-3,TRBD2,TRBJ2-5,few,TGTGCCAGTAATAGCGGGAGTATGGAGACCCAGTACTTC,CASNSGSMETQYF
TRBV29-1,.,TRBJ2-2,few,TGCAGCGTTGATCCGGAGGCGACCGGGGAGCTGTTTTTT,CSVDPEATGELFF
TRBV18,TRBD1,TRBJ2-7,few,TGTGCCAGCTCACTCCCTTTGGGACAGGGGGGTTCCTACGAGCAGTACTTC,CASSLPLGQGGSYEQYF
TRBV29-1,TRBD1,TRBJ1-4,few,TGCAGCGTAGGGACAGGGCTAAGTGAAAAACTGTTTTTT,CSVGTGLSEKLFF
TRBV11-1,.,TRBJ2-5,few,TGTGCCAGCAGCTTAAACCTGCGCTCGACCCAGTACTTC,CASSLNLRSTQYF
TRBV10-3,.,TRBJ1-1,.,TGTGCCATCACATCCGGGATAGAAGCTTTCTTT,CAITSGIEAFF
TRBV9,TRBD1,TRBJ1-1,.,TGTGCCAGCAGCTTCGGACAGGGCCCGGTCACTGAAGCTTTCTTT,CASSFGQGPVTEAFF
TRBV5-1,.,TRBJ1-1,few,TGCGCCAGCAGCTCCACGATGGGGGGTAACACTGAAGCTTTCTTT,CASSSTMGGNTEAFF
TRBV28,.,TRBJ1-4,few,TGTGCCAGCAGTTTAATACAGGGTCGGCAACTGTTTTTT,CASSLIQGRQLFF
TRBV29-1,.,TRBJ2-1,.,TGCAGCGTCGGTGACAGAGAGCAGTTCTTC,CSVGDREQFF
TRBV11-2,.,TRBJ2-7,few,TGTGCCAGCAGCCCGGCATGGAGCTCCTACGAGCAGTACTTC,CASSPAWSSYEQYF
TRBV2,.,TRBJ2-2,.,TGTGCCAGCAGCCTTACAGTGACCGGGGAGCTGTTTTTT,CASSLTVTGELFF